One T cell receptor (beta chain) is described in this entry. This specimen comes from a study of blood T cell repertoires in COVID-19. Some clones are missing from TCRdb's copy, which holds only in-frame ones; the method was immunoSEQ multiplex PCR. The data contain about 42,000 clones, roughly 81% of them singletons. Trimming cost V 9 bases and J 5 bases; bases outside gene matches: 9. Germline assignment: CDR1 SGHAT and CDR2 FQNNGV. The CDR3 extends over 13 amino acids. The chain carries TRBV11-2 and TRBJ2-7; 8 bases agree with TRBD1. Input material: peripheral blood. The sequence derives from a woman aged 70-85 years in a cohort sampled during active COVID-19. The CDR3 loop reads CASRRTGSNEQYF. The CDR3 bases are TGTGCCAGTCGGAGGACAGGGTCTAACGAGCAGTACTTC.